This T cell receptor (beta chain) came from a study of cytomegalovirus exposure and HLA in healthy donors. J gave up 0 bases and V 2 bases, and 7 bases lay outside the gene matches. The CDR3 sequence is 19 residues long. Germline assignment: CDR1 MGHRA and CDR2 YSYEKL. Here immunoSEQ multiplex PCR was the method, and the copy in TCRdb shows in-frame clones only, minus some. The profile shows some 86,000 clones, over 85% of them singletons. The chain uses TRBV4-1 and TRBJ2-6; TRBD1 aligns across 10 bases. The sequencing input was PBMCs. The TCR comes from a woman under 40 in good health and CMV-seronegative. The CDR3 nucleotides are TGCGCCAGCAGCCAATCCACGACAGGGGGCATCTCTGGGGCCAACGTCCTGACTTTC. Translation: CASSQSTTGGISGANVLTF.